This entry features one TCR beta chain sequence. No antigen is known for it. The CDR3 does not close with the conserved phenylalanine or tryptophan, likely indicating a read error. The data originate from a study of blood T cells in healthy people across ages. Study-wide points: With unsorted PBMCs, a conclusive comparison of naive versus antigen-experienced cells was not possible. Long-lived and aged donors differed, with more naive CD4+ cells and higher diversity in the long-lived. Roughly linearly, TCR beta diversity per million T cells fell as age increased.

Together with a sample-barcoded 5' primer, a J-beta primer mix was included in a second PCR lasting roughly 6 to 12 cycles. TCRdb analysed the 5' RACE reads with MiXCR anew, one entry per CDR3 protein. The sample includes hundreds of thousands of distinct CDR3 sequences, around 62% seen only once; the top ten take 25% to 35%. The TCR comes from a man aged 30-40 years in good health. The specimen was blood.

CDR3: CASSLDGSGEQYY. CDR3 in DNA: TGTGCCAGCAGTTTAGACGGCTCCGGCGAGCAGTACTAC. J is TRBJ2-7 and V is TRBV28; no clear D. Germline lookup yields CDR1 MDHEN and CDR2 SYDVKM. Trimming shortened V by 2 bases and J by 6 bases, and 11 bases separated the two germline ends. The CDR3 is made up of 13 amino acids.